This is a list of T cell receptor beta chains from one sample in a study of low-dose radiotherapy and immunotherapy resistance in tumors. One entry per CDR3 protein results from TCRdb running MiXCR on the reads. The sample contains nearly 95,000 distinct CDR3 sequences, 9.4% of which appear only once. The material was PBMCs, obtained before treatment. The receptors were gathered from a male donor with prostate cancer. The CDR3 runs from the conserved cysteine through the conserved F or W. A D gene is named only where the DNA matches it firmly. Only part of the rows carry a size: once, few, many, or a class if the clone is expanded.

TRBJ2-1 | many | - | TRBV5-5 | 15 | TGTGCCAGCAGCTTGTCGTTTCTACGGAACAATGAGCAGTTCTTC | CASSLSFLRNNEQFF
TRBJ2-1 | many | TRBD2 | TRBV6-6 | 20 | TGTGCCAGCAGGCCCAACGCTGGGACTAGCGGGAGTGGGGGTTTCCTCTCCTCATCCTTC | CASRPNAGTSGSGGFLSSSF
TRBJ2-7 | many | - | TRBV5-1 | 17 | TGCGCCAGCAGCTCAATACACAACCCGCGTAAGAACTACGAGCAGTACTTC | CASSSIHNPRKNYEQYF
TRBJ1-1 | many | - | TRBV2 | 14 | TGTGCCAGCAGTACCCGATCAGGCGTTACTGAAGCTTTCTTT | CASSTRSGVTEAFF
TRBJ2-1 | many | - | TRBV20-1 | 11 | TGCAGTGCTTCACTAGCAAATGAGCAGTTCTTC | CSASLANEQFF
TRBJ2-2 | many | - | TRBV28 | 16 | TGTGCCAGCAGTTTAACGTGGCGGGAACACACCGGGGAGCTGTTTTTT | CASSLTWREHTGELFF
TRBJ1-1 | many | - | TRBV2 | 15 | TGTGCCAGCAGGGCCGGGTCAGAGACCAACACTGAAGCTTTCTTT | CASRAGSETNTEAFF
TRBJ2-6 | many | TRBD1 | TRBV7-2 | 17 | TGTGCCAGCAGCCTCCGGGACAGAGGCTCTGGGGCCAACGTCCTGACTTTC | CASSLRDRGSGANVLTF
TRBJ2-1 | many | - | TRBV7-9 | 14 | TGTGCCAGCAGGAGGGATCCCTCCTACAATGAGCAGTTCTTC | CASRRDPSYNEQFF
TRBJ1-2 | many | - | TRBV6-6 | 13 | TGTGCCAGCAGTGAGACAGAGAACTATGGCTACACCTTC | CASSETENYGYTF
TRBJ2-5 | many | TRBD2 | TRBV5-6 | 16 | TGTGCCGGCGGGACTAGCGGTCTCGGCTATCAAGAGACCCAGTACTTC | CAGGTSGLGYQETQYF
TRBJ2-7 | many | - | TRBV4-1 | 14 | TGCGCCAGCAGCCAAGAGTCAGGGTACTACGAGCAGTACTTC | CASSQESGYYEQYF
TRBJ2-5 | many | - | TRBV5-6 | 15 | TGTGCCAGCAGTTCTGTCAGGGGTCCCCTGTGGGCCCAGTACTTC | CASSSVRGPLWAQYF
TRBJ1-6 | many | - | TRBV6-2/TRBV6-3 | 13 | TGTGCCAGCAATGACCCGGGGAATTCACCCCTCCACTTT | CASNDPGNSPLHF
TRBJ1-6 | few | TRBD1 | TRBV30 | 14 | TGTGCCCACGAAGGGACAGGGACTAGATCACCCCTCCACTTT | CAHEGTGTRSPLHF
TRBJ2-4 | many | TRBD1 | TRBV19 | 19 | TGTGCCAGTAGTATGAAGAGTTTGACAGGGATTATAGCCAAAAACATTCAGTACTTC | CASSMKSLTGIIAKNIQYF
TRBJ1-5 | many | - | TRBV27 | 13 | TGTGCCAGCTCAGGGACGAATAATCAGCCCCAGCATTTT | CASSGTNNQPQHF
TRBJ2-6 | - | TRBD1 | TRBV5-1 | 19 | TGCGCCAGCAGCTTGGTCTTGGGACAGGGCTTCGCTGGGGCCAACGTCCTGACTTTC | CASSLVLGQGFAGANVLTF
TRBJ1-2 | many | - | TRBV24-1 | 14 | TGTGCCACCAGTGATTTAGGGACAACCTATGGCTACACCTTC | CATSDLGTTYGYTF
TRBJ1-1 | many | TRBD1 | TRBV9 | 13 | TGTGCCAGCAGCGGACAGGGGGTGGGTGAAGCTTTCTTT | CASSGQGVGEAFF
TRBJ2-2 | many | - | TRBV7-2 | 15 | TGTGCCAGCAGCTTAGTTGGGACACAAAGTGGGGAGCTGTTTTTT | CASSLVGTQSGELFF
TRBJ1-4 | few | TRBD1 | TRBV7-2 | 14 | TGTGCCAGCAGCTTCTCAGGGGGGAATGAAAAACTGCTTTTT | CASSFSGGNEKLLF
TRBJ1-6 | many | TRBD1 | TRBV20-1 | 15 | TGCAGTGCGAAAGAGACAGGGTTAGGGAATTCACCCCTCCACTTT | CSAKETGLGNSPLHF
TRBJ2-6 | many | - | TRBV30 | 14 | TGTGCCTGGGGCAGCCACTCTGGGGCCAACGTCCTGACTTTC | CAWGSHSGANVLTF
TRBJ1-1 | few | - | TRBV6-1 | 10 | TGTGCCAGCAGTTACACTGAAGCTTTCTTT | CASSYTEAFF
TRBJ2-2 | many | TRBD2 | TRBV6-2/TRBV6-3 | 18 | TGTGCCAGCCACCCCAACCAGGCGGCGGGAGAGTACACCGGGGAGCTGTTTTTT | CASHPNQAAGEYTGELFF
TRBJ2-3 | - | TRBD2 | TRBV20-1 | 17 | TGCAGTGCTAGAGCCGGGACTAGCCCATCTGTCAGAGATACGCAGTATTTT | CSARAGTSPSVRDTQYF
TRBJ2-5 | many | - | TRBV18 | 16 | TGTGCCAGCTCACCTCTCCCGGGCCGGGGCGTAGAGACCCAGTACTTC | CASSPLPGRGVETQYF
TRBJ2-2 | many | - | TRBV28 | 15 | TGTGCCAGCAGTTTCCGAGCGTTTGCGACCGGGGAGCTGTTTTTT | CASSFRAFATGELFF
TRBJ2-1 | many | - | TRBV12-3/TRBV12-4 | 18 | TGTGCCAGCAGTTTAGGTCGGACGGGAGCGATTAGCTACAATGAGCAGTTCTTC | CASSLGRTGAISYNEQFF
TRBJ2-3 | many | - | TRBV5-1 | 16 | TGCGCCAGCAGCTTGGAGAGGGGAGTTAAGACAGATACGCAGTATTTT | CASSLERGVKTDTQYF
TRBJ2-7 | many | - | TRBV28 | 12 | TGTGCCAGCAGTTTGTCAGGGTTCGAGCAGTACTTC | CASSLSGFEQYF
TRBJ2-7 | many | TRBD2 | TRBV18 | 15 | TGTGCCAGCTCACCCGGACTAGCGGGGACCTACGAGCAGTACTTC | CASSPGLAGTYEQYF
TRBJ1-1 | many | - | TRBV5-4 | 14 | TGTGCCAGCAGCTGGGAATTAATTGAGGTTGAAGCTTTCTTT | CASSWELIEVEAFF
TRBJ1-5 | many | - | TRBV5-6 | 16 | TGTGCCAGCAGCTTGGACGGGGGGGGCAGCAATCAGCCCCAGCATTTT | CASSLDGGGSNQPQHF
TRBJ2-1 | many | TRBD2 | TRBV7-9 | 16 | TGTGCCAGCAGCTTAACGGGACTAGCGGGCTACAATGAGCAGTTCTTC | CASSLTGLAGYNEQFF
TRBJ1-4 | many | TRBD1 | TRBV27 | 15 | TGTGCCAGCGCCCGAGTACAGGGGTCAAGTGAAAAACTGTTTTTT | CASARVQGSSEKLFF
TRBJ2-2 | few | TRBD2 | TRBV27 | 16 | TGTGCCAGCAGTTCCCTAGCGGGATGGGACACCGGGGAGCTGTTTTTT | CASSSLAGWDTGELFF
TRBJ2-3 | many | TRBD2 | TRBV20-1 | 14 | TGCAGTGCTAGGGGACTAGGAGACCCAGATACGCAGTATTTT | CSARGLGDPDTQYF
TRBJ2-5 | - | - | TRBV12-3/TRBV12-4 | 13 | TGTGCCAGCAGTTTCGGAGCGGGAGAGACCCAGTACTTC | CASSFGAGETQYF
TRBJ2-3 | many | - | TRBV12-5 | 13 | TGTGCTAGTGGTTTACAGGGTACAGATACGCAGTATTTT | CASGLQGTDTQYF
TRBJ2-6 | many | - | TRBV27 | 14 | TGTGCCAGCAGTTTATCGGCTGGGGCCAACGTCCTGACTTTC | CASSLSAGANVLTF
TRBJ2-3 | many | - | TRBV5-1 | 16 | TGCGCCAGCAGATTTCCGTCCGGGGATCGCACAGATACGCAGTATTTT | CASRFPSGDRTDTQYF
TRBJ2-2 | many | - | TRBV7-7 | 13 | TGTGCCAGCAGCTTGGGTCGTACCGGGGAGCTGTTTTTT | CASSLGRTGELFF
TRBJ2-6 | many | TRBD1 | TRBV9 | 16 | TGTGCCAGCAGCGTACAGGGGGCGCTGGGGGCCAACGTCCTGACTTTC | CASSVQGALGANVLTF
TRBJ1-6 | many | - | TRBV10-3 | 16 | TGTGCCATCAGTGAACCCCGGAGCTCCTATAATTCACCCCTCCACTTT | CAISEPRSSYNSPLHF
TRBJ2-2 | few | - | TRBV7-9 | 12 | TGTGCCAGCAAAGGGGGATCCGGGGAGCTGTTTTTT | CASKGGSGELFF
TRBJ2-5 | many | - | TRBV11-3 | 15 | TGTGCCAGCAGCAGAGGAGGTGGGACTGAAGAGACCCAGTACTTC | CASSRGGGTEETQYF
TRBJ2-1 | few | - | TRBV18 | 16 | TGTGCCAGCTCACCACCGCAGGCCTCCTACTACAATGAGCAGTTCTTC | CASSPPQASYYNEQFF
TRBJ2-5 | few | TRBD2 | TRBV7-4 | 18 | TGTGCCAGCAGCCCCGGGCCAATTACTAGCGGAGGTGGAGAGACCCAGTACTTC | CASSPGPITSGGGETQYF
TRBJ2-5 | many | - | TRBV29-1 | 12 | TGCAGCGCTTCCTCAGGGGATATTACCCAGTACTTC | CSASSGDITQYF
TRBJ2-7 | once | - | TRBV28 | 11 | TGTGCCAGCAGTTACCGAAATGAGCAGTACTTC | CASSYRNEQYF
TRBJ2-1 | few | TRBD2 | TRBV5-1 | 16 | TGCGCCAGCAGCCCCCGCGATAGCGGGAGACACAATGAGCAGTTCTTC | CASSPRDSGRHNEQFF
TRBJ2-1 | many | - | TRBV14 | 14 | TGTGCCAGCAGCCAAGACCCCATCTACAATGAGCAGTTCTTC | CASSQDPIYNEQFF
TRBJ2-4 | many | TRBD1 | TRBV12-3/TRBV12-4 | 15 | TGTGCCAGCAGTGACAGGGCAGCAGCCAAAAACATTCAGTACTTC | CASSDRAAAKNIQYF
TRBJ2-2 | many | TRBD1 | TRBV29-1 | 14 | TGCAGCGCCCGCCGCACAGGGGGCACCGGGGAGCTGTTTTTT | CSARRTGGTGELFF